The 21 T cell receptor beta chains given below trace back to one sample, sequenced in a study of cytomegalovirus exposure and HLA in healthy donors. The protocol was immunoSEQ multiplex PCR, while the TCRdb copy is restricted to in-frame clones and leaves out a portion. The sample lists more than 300,000 clones, approximately 90% seen once, with around 0.84% in the top ten. The sample was PBMCs. The source of these receptors is a woman aged 18-29 years in good health and CMV-seronegative.

The V call is TRBV5-1, the J call TRBJ2-2; 9 bases align to TRBD1. CDR1 and CDR2 (germline): SGHRS, YFSETQ. The CDR3 is 18 residues long. V was pared by 4 bases and J by 6 bases, with 16 bases of the junction left unmatched. CDR3 in amino acids: CASSPPGQGNKRSGELFF. In DNA form, the CDR3 reads TGCGCCAGCAGCCCCCCGGGACAGGGTAATAAGCGGTCCGGGGAGCTGTTTTTT.

The sample holds one count of this clone. V is TRBV7-9 and J is TRBJ1-1; weak D call: TRBD1 (6 bases). V was pared by 1 base and J by 1 base, with 10 bases between. Germline CDR1 reads SEHNR; CDR2 reads FQNEAQ (reference sequence). The CDR3 totals 15 residues. CDR3 amino acids: CASSLVQGSNTEAFF. CDR3 nucleotide sequence: TGTGCCAGCAGCTTAGTTCAGGGGTCGAACACTGAAGCTTTCTTT. The full variable domain, its missing parts supplied by reference TRBV7-9 and TRBJ1-1, is DTGVSQNPRHKITKRGQNVTFRCDPISEHNRLYWYRQTLGQGPEFLTYFQNEAQLEKSRLLSDRFSAERPKGSFSTLEIQRTEQGDSAMYLCASSLVQGSNTEAFFGQGTRLTVV.

This sequence joins TRBV20-1 and TRBJ2-1; D unresolved. In germline, CDR1 is DFQATT, CDR2 SNEGSKA (reference sequence). The germline V and J ends were trimmed by 6 bases and 2 bases, with 5 bases remaining between them. The CDR3 covers 11 residues. The CDR3 DNA is TGCAGTGCCCAGACCTACAATGAGCAGTTCTTC. Translated, it gives CSAQTYNEQFF.

CDR3 in amino acids: CASSTSGSFVNEQFF. The CDR3 region has the DNA TGTGCCAGCAGCACCAGCGGGAGCTTCGTGAATGAGCAGTTCTTC. The chain carries TRBV9 and TRBJ2-1, with 8 bases aligning to TRBD2. Germline trimming cut 4 bases from V and 7 bases from J; bases unmatched to any gene: 10. This CDR3 has 15 amino acids. Looked up from germline, CDR1 is SGDLS and CDR2 is YYNGEE.

V is TRBV6-1 and J is TRBJ1-5; no definite D call. The CDR3 loop spans 13 amino acids. From germline, CDR1 is MNHNS and CDR2 SASEGT. V gave up 2 bases and J gave up 9 bases, with 11 bases separating them. DNA of the CDR3: TGTGCCAGCAGTGAACAGTGGAGTAGGCCCCAGCATTTT. Protein sequence: CASSEQWSRPQHF.

The chain carries TRBV6-5 and TRBJ2-7; TRBD2 aligns across 7 bases. The CDR3 contains 14 residues. V lost 10 bases and J lost 3; bases outside the gene matches: 12. Germline V gene lookup returns CDR1 MNHEY and CDR2 SVGAGI. The CDR3: CATSDRLAVYEQYF. The DNA of the CDR3 is TGTGCCACCAGCGACCGCCTAGCGGTCTACGAGCAGTACTTC.

V and J are TRBV5-1 and TRBJ2-7, with 7 bases that match TRBD2. V lost 5 bases and J lost 4; bases outside the gene matches: 12. The CDR3 consists of 15 residues. Germline CDR1 reads SGHRS; CDR2 reads YFSETQ. The DNA for the CDR3 is TGCGCCAGCAGGCTGGTTGCGGGAGACGCGTACGAGCAGTACTTC. Translated: CASRLVAGDAYEQYF.

This sequence joins TRBV28 and TRBJ2-5, with 9 bases identical to TRBD2. The CDR3 contains 13 residues. Germline V gene lookup returns CDR1 MDHEN and CDR2 SYDVKM. V dropped 8 bases and J dropped 2; count of bases not matched to a gene: 3. CDR3: CASGTSSQETQYF. CDR3 coding DNA: TGTGCCAGCGGGACTAGCTCACAAGAGACCCAGTACTTC.

This clone appeared once. The rearrangement joins TRBV6-5 to TRBJ1-2; a possible D gene is TRBD1 (5 bases). The V gene lost 2 bases and the J gene lost 8 bases, with 15 bases spanning the gap. This CDR3 is 14 amino acids long. Germline CDR1 MNHEY, CDR2 SVGAGI. The CDR3 nucleotides read TGTGCCAGCAGTTACGACGACCAGGGTAAAGGCTACACCTTC. Encoded protein: CASSYDDQGKGYTF.

The rearrangement uses TRBV5-6 and TRBJ1-5; D is ambiguous. The germline V gene encodes CDR1 SGHDT and CDR2 YYEEEE. Trimming shortened V by 2 bases and J by 4 bases, and 4 bases separated the two germline ends. This CDR3 spans 12 amino acids. The CDR3 here is CASSFLNQPQHF. CDR3 coding DNA: TGTGCCAGCAGCTTCTTAAATCAGCCCCAGCATTTT. Full variable domain (missing parts from reference TRBV5-6 and TRBJ1-5): DAGVTQSPTHLIKTRGQQVTLRCSPKSGHDTVSWYQQALGQGPQFIFQYYEEEERQRGNFPDRFSGHQFPNYSSELNVNALLLGDSALYLCASSFLNQPQHFGDGTRLSIL.

The chain links TRBV18 to TRBJ2-2; D gene unclear. The germline CDR1 and CDR2 sequences are KGHSH and LQKENI. Trimming shortened V by 8 bases and J by 6 bases, and 13 bases separated the two germline ends. CDR3 size: 13 residues. In DNA, the CDR3 is TGTGCCAGCGTCATCAAAGCGCCCGGGGAGCTGTTTTTT. Translating it yields CASVIKAPGELFF.

The chain carries TRBV18 and TRBJ2-3; 11 bases map to TRBD2. The junction had 5 bases not matched to a gene; V was cut back by 0 bases and J by 3 bases. Germline assignment: CDR1 KGHSH and CDR2 LQKENI. The CDR3 is 17 residues long. This chain's CDR3 is CASSPPSIAGGTDTQYF. The CDR3 nucleotides are TGTGCCAGCTCACCACCGTCGATAGCGGGAGGGACAGATACGCAGTATTTT.

The chain couples TRBV2 to TRBJ2-7, with 8 bases lining up with TRBD1. The junction had 9 bases not matched to a gene; V was cut back by 3 bases and J by 8 bases. Germline V gene lookup returns CDR1 SNHLY and CDR2 FYNNEI. The CDR3 consists of 14 residues. This CDR3 reads CASSEDQGAVQQYF. The CDR3 bases are TGTGCCAGCAGTGAGGACCAGGGGGCGGTCCAGCAGTACTTC.

For the CDR3, the DNA is TGTGCCAGCAGCGCCGGACAGCCGATCCACCACAATGAGCAGTTCTTC. Its protein product is CASSAGQPIHHNEQFF. V gene TRBV9 combines with J gene TRBJ2-1; the D gene is possibly TRBD1 (6 bases). This CDR3 is 16 amino acids long. Germline assignment: CDR1 SGDLS and CDR2 YYNGEE. V was clipped by 3 bases and J by 5 bases, with 18 bases between them.

This clone was counted only a few times. The CDR3 DNA reads TGTGCCAGCAGCCCCTCTTCGGACAGATTCTATGGCTACACCTTC. It codes for CASSPSSDRFYGYTF. The chain links TRBV7-3 to TRBJ1-2, with a weak D call TRBD1 (6 bases). Germline V gives CDR1 SGHTA, CDR2 FQGTGA. With 5 bases removed from V and 4 bases from J, the gap between germline ends came to 17 bases. The CDR3 is made up of 15 amino acids.

This clone was counted between two and nine times. The V and J genes are TRBV6-5 and TRBJ1-5; the D is unclear. Looked up from germline, CDR1 is MNHEY and CDR2 is SVGAGI. V shed 2 bases and J shed 11 bases, with 13 bases lying between them. The CDR3 is 13 amino acids. CDR3 in amino acids: CASSYKPGGSQHF. The DNA of the CDR3 is TGTGCCAGCAGTTACAAGCCCGGAGGGTCCCAGCATTTT.

V gene TRBV6-1 combines with J gene TRBJ1-2; the D is unclear. The CDR3 runs to 14 residues. V was pared by 7 bases and J by 8 bases, with 20 bases between. Per germline, CDR1 MNHNS and CDR2 SASEGT. The CDR3 DNA reads TGTGCCAGCACCCCCGCGTCGGGTAGTCAAGGCTACACCTTC. It specifies CASTPASGSQGYTF.

The CDR3 coding sequence is TGTGCCAGCAGCTTGGAGCGGGGGAATAATGAAAAACTGTTTTTT. This encodes CASSLERGNNEKLFF. The genes are TRBV5-4 and TRBJ1-4; TRBD1 might be the D (5 bases). V lost 0 bases to trimming and J lost 4 bases, with 10 bases between them. The CDR3 loop spans 15 amino acids. CDR1 SGHNT and CDR2 YYREEE come from the germline V gene (reference sequence).

The chain has TRBV5-1 and TRBJ2-3; D is uncertain. CDR3 length: 13 residues. Germline V gene data show CDR1 as SGHRS and CDR2 as YFSETQ. V lost 4 bases and J lost 4, with 10 bases in between. The CDR3 nucleotides are TGCGCCAGCAGCCCCGGGTGGGCAGATACGCAGTATTTT. Its protein is CASSPGWADTQYF. Full variable domain (missing parts from reference TRBV5-1 and TRBJ2-3): KAGVTQTPRYLIKTRGQQVTLSCSPISGHRSVSWYQQTPGQGLQFLFEYFSETQRNKGNFPGRFSGRQFSNSRSEMNVSTLELGDSALYLCASSPGWADTQYFGPGTRLTVL.

J is TRBJ2-1 and V is TRBV9; no definite D call. CDR1 and CDR2 from the germline V gene are SGDLS and YYNGEE. V was pared by 4 bases and J by 4 bases, with 18 bases between. The CDR3 totals 16 residues. Here the CDR3 DNA reads TGTGCCAGCAGCCCAAGACTCGCCAGCCGTTACAATGAGCAGTTCTTC. Residues: CASSPRLASRYNEQFF.

The chain carries TRBV2 and TRBJ1-3, with TRBD1 matching 9 bases. Germline V gene data show CDR1 as SNHLY and CDR2 as FYNNEI. This CDR3 spans 14 amino acids. After removal of 6 bases from V and 4 bases from J, the junction contained 4 bases not matched to a gene. This CDR3 reads CASRQTGGGNTIYF. CDR3 nucleotides: TGTGCCAGCAGGCAGACAGGGGGAGGAAACACCATATATTTT.